This T cell receptor beta chain is drawn from a study of identical twins. From the 5' RACE reads, TCRdb called clonotypes with MiXCR, one entry per CDR3 protein. The sample includes under 350,000 distinct CDR3 sequences, around 9.7% seen only once; the top ten take approximately 7%. This clonotype was seen a handful of times. Its antigen is still unknown. The germline gives CDR1 SGHAT, CDR2 FQDESV (reference sequence). J gave up 4 bases and V 2 bases, and 13 bases lay outside the gene matches. This CDR3 contains 18 residues. Overall study findings and caveats: Out-of-frame alpha sequences common to twins exhibited an excess of low generation probability.

Separately, the same data were catalogued under a study of yellow fever vaccine responses in identical twins.

The sequenced material came from CD8+ T cells sorted from blood. This TCR was sampled from a woman under 30 in good health. V gene TRBV11-1 combines with J gene TRBJ2-1, with 8 bases aligning to TRBD2. The CDR3 sequence is CASSLTRAGGQNYNEQFF. CDR3 DNA: TGTGCCAGCAGCTTAACCAGGGCGGGAGGACAGAATTACAATGAGCAGTTCTTC.